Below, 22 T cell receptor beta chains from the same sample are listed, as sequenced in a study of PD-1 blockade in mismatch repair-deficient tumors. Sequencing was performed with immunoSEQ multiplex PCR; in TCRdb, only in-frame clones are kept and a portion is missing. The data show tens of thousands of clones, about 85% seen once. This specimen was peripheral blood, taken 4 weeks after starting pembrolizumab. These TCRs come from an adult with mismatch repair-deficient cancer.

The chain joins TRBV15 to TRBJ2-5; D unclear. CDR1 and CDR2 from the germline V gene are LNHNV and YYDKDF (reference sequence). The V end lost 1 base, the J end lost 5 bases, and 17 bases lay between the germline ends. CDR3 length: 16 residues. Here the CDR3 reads CATSRAVGLGAETQYF. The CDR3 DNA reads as TGTGCCACCAGCAGAGCCGTAGGGCTAGGAGCGGAGACCCAGTACTTC.

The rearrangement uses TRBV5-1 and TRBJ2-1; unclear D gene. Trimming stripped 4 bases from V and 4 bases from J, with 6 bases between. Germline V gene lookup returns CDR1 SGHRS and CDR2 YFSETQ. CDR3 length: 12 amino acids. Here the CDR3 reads CASSPSYNEQFF. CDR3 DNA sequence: TGCGCCAGCAGCCCCTCGTACAATGAGCAGTTCTTC.

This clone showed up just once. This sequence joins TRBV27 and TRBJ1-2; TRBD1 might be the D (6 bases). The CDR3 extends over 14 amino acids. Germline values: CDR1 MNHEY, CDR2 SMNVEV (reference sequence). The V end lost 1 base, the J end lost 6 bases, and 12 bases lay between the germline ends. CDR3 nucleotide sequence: TGTGCCAGCAGTTTATTAGGCAGGGGAAATGGCTACACCTTC. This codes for CASSLLGRGNGYTF.

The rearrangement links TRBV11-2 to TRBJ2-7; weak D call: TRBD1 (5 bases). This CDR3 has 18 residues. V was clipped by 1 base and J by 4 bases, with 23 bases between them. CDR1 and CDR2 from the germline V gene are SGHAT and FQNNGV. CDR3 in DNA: TGTGCCAGCAGCTTAGTCGGTTTGGGGCAGATCGTCCCTTACGAGCAGTACTTC. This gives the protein CASSLVGLGQIVPYEQYF.

Written as DNA, the CDR3 is TGTGCCAGCAGCTTAAGGGATCAGGGGACTGAGCAGTTCTTC. The encoded protein is CASSLRDQGTEQFF. The rearrangement uses TRBV7-9 and TRBJ2-1; possible D gene TRBD1, 6 bases. The germline CDR1 and CDR2 sequences are SEHNR and FQNEAQ (reference sequence). This CDR3 is built from 14 residues. Trimming removed 2 bases from V and 9 bases from J, with 14 bases in between.

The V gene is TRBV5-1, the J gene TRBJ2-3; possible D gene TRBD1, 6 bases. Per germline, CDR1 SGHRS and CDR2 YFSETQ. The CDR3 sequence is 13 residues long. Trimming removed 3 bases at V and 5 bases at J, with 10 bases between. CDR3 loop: CASSYGQLDTQYF. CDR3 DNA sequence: TGCGCCAGCAGCTACGGACAGTTAGATACGCAGTATTTT. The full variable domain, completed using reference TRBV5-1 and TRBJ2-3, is KAGVTQTPRYLIKTRGQQVTLSCSPISGHRSVSWYQQTPGQGLQFLFEYFSETQRNKGNFPGRFSGRQFSNSRSEMNVSTLELGDSALYLCASSYGQLDTQYFGPGTRLTVL.

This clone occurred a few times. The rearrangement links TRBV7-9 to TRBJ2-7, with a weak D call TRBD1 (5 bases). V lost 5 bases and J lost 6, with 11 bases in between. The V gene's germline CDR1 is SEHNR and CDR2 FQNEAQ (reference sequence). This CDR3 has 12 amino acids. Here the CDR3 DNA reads TGTGCCAGCAGCGAAATGGGGCCCGAGCAGTACTTC. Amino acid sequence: CASSEMGPEQYF.

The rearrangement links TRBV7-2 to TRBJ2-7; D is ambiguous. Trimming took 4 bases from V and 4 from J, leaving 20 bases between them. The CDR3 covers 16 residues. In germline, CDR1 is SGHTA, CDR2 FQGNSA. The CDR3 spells CASSSPASPSPYEQYF. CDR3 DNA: TGTGCCAGCAGCTCCCCCGCGTCCCCTTCTCCTTACGAGCAGTACTTC. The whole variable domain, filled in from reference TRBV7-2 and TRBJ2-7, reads GAGVSQSPSNKVTEKGKDVELRCDPISGHTALYWYRQSLGQGLEFLIYFQGNSAPDKSGLPSDRFSAERTGGSVSTLTIQRTQQEDSAVYLCASSSPASPSPYEQYFGPGTRLTVT.

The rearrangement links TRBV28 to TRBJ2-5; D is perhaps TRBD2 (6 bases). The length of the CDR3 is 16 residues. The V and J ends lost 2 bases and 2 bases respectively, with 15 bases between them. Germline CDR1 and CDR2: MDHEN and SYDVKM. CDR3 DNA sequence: TGTGCCAGCAGTTTAGGACTTGGCGGGAATCAAGAGACCCAGTACTTC. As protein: CASSLGLGGNQETQYF.

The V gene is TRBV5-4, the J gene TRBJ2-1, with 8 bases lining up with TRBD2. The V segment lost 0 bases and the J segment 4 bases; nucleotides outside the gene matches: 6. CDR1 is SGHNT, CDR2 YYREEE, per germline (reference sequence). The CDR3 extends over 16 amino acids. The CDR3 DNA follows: TGTGCCAGCAGCTTGGAGGGCGGGGGGTCATACAATGAGCAGTTCTTC. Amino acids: CASSLEGGGSYNEQFF.

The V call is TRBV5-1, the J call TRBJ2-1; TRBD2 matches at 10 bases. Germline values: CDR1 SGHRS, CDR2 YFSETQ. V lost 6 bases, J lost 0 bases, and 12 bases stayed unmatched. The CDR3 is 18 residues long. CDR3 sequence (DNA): TGCGCCAGCATCTTAATCCATATAGCGGGAGGCTCCTACAATGAGCAGTTCTTC. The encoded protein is CASILIHIAGGSYNEQFF. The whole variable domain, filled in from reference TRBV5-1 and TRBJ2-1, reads KAGVTQTPRYLIKTRGQQVTLSCSPISGHRSVSWYQQTPGQGLQFLFEYFSETQRNKGNFPGRFSGRQFSNSRSEMNVSTLELGDSALYLCASILIHIAGGSYNEQFFGPGTRLTVL.

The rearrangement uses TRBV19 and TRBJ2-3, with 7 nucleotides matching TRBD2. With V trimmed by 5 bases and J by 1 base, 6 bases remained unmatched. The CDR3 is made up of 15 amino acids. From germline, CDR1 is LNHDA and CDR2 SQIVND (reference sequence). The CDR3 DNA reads TGTGCCAGTAGTGTTGGACTAGACCGCACAGATACGCAGTATTTT. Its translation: CASSVGLDRTDTQYF. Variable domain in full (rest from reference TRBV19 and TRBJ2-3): DGGITQSPKYLFRKEGQNVTLSCEQNLNHDAMYWYRQDPGQGLRLIYYSQIVNDFQKGDIAEGYSVSREKKESFPLTVTSAQKNPTAFYLCASSVGLDRTDTQYFGPGTRLTVL.

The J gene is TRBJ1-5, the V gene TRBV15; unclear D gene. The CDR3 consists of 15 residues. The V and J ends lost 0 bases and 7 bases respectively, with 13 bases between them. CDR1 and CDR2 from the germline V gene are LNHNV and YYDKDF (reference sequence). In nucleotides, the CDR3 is TGTGCCACCAGCAGAGATGGCGAGGCGCAACAGCCCCAGCATTTT. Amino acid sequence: CATSRDGEAQQPQHF.

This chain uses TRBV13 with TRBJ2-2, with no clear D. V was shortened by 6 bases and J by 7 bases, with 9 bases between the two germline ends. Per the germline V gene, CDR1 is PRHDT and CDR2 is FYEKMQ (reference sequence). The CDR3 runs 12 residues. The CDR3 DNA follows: TGTGCCAGCAGTAGGGATAACGGGGAGCTGTTTTTT. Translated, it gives CASSRDNGELFF.

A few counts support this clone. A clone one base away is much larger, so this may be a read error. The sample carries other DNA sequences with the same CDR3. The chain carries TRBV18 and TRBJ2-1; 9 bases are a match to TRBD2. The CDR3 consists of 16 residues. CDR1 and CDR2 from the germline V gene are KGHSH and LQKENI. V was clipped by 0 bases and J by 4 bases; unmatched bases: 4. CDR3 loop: CASSPPTSGLYNEQFF. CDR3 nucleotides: TGTGCCAGCTCACCACCGACTAGCGGATTATACAATGAGCAGTTCTTC.

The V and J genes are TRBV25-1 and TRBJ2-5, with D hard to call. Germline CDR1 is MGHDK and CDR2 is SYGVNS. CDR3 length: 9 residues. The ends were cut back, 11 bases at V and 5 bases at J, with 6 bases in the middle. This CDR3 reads CALTETQYF. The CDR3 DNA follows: TGTGCCCTTACTGAGACCCAGTACTTC.

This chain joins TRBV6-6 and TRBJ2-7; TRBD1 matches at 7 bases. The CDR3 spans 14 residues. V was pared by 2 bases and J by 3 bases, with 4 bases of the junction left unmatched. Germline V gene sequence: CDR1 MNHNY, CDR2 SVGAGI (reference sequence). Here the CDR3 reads CASSYGQDVYEQYF. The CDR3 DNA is TGTGCCAGCAGTTACGGACAGGATGTCTACGAGCAGTACTTC.

DNA of the CDR3: TGTGCCAGCAGCTTAGATCGGACTAGCCAAATCCTTTTCTTC. It translates to CASSLDRTSQILFF. V gene TRBV11-2 combines with J gene TRBJ2-1, with 8 bases that match TRBD2. V lost 0 bases and J lost 16; bases outside the gene matches: 11. The CDR3 runs 14 residues. Germline-derived CDR1 and CDR2 are SGHAT and FQNNGV. Variable domain in full (rest from reference TRBV11-2 and TRBJ2-1): EAGVAQSPRYKIIEKRQSVAFWCNPISGHATLYWYQQILGQGPKLLIQFQNNGVVDDSQLPKDRFSAERLKGVDSTLKIQPAKLEDSAVYLCASSLDRTSQILFFGPGTRLTVL.

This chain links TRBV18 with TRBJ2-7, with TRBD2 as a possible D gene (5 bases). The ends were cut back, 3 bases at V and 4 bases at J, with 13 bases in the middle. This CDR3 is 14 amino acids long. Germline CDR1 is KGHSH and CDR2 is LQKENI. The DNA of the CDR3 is TGTGCCAGCTCACCTCCGGACCGAGGGTACGAGCAGTACTTC. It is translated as CASSPPDRGYEQYF.

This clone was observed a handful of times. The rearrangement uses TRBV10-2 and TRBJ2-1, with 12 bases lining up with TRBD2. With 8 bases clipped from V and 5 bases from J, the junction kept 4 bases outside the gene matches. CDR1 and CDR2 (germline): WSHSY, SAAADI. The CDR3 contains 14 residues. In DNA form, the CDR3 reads TGCGCCAGCCGAGGACTAGCGGGGAACAATGAGCAGTTCTTC. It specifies CASRGLAGNNEQFF.

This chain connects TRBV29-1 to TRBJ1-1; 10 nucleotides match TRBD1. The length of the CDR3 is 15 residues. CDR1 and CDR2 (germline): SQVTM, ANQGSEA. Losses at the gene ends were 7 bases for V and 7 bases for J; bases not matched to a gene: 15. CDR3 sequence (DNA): TGCAGCGCCTTGGGGAGGGACAGGGGAAGGGGTGAAGCTTTCTTT. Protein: CSALGRDRGRGEAFF.

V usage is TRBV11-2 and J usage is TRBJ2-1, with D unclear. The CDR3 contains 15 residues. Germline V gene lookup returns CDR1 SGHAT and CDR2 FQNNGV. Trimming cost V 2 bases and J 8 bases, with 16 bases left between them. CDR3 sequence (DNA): TGTGCCAGCAGCTTAAGTGGACGCCTTGGGGATGAGCAGTTCTTC. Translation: CASSLSGRLGDEQFF.